The source of this TCR beta chain is a study of T cell responses to AZD1222 COVID-19 vaccine. With regard to this clone: The antigen remains undetermined.

Germline CDR1 MDHEN, CDR2 SYDVKM. V shed 2 bases and J shed 3 bases, with 8 bases lying between them. This CDR3 comprises 13 residues. General study findings and limits: Seropositive AZD1222 recipients at baseline numbered only five or six. CD4 TCRs covered the whole spike, strongest at regions 160-218 and 743-854. Repertoires were obtained solely post-peak T cell response.

Clones were read by immunoSEQ multiplex PCR, and TCRdb kept only the in-frame ones, dropping some. The sample lists 160,000 or so clones; about 87% were seen once. The receptor comes from an adult who received the MenACWY meningococcal vaccine as a control. Sequences were derived from peripheral blood, sampled 28 days after the second dose of the MenACWY control vaccine. The J gene is TRBJ2-7, the V gene TRBV28; tentatively, D is TRBD1 (5 bases). The CDR3 DNA follows: TGTGCCAGCAGTTTAGATCAGGGCTACGAGCAGTACTTC. Residues: CASSLDQGYEQYF.